Each of the 17 T cell receptor beta chains below was sequenced from the same sample in a study of T-cell reconstitution after alpha-beta-depleted transplantation in children. TCRbeta library construction was performed incorporating unique molecular identifiers. Each CDR3 protein gets one entry after TCRdb re-called the PCR reads with MiXCR. The table includes about 15,000 distinct CDR3 sequences, over 10% detected once. The specimen comprised PBMCs, mostly from graft donor cells, sampled 180 days after TCRalphabeta/CD19-depleted stem cell transplant. These receptors were obtained from a boy less than two years old who had a stem cell transplant for Wiskott-Aldrich syndrome, so the T cells may come from the graft donor.

The chain has TRBV3-1 and TRBJ2-1; the D is unclear. The V gene's germline CDR1 is LGHDT and CDR2 YNNKEL (reference sequence). The CDR3 sequence is 15 residues long. The V end lost 0 bases, the J end lost 1 base, and 7 bases lay between the germline ends. CDR3 residues: CASSQDMSSYNEQFF. Written as DNA, the CDR3 is TGTGCCAGCAGCCAAGATATGTCTTCCTACAATGAGCAGTTCTTC.

This clonotype has at least ten counts. J is TRBJ2-1 and V is TRBV29-1; D may correspond to TRBD1 or TRBD2 (5 bases each). Trimming left V 4 bases short and J 3 bases short, with 16 bases between. CDR3 size: 15 residues. CDR1 SQVTM and CDR2 ANQGSEA come from the germline V gene. CDR3 in DNA: TGCAGCGTTGGGGGCGGGTCGAGCCTCTACAATGAGCAGTTCTTC. It is translated as CSVGGGSSLYNEQFF.

This clonotype came up many times. This chain connects TRBV28 to TRBJ2-7; 7 nucleotides line up with TRBD1. This CDR3 region has 15 residues. Trimming removed 5 bases from V and 5 bases from J; junction bases left unmatched: 12. CDR1 MDHEN and CDR2 SYDVKM come from the germline V gene. CDR3 protein: CASSLSGRGWDEQYF. For the CDR3, the DNA is TGTGCCAGCAGTCTTAGTGGCAGGGGGTGGGACGAGCAGTACTTC.

There are many counts of this clonotype. This chain connects TRBV6-6 to TRBJ1-1, with D uncertain. The germline gives CDR1 MNHNY, CDR2 SVGAGI (reference sequence). V was cut by 10 bases and J by 1 base, with 13 bases left in between. This CDR3 spans 13 amino acids. CDR3 nucleotide sequence: TGTGCCACCAAAAATTGGCAGAACACTGAAGCTTTCTTT. Its translation is CATKNWQNTEAFF.

The chain is built from TRBV3-1 and TRBJ2-3; possible D gene TRBD2, 5 bases. Germline V gene lookup returns CDR1 LGHDT and CDR2 YNNKEL (reference sequence). V dropped 11 bases and J dropped 1 base, with 25 bases sitting between them. The CDR3 consists of 17 residues. The CDR3 DNA follows: TGTGCCTCCTGCCAAGAACTAGTAATCTCGGGCACAGATACGCAGTATTTT. This encodes CASCQELVISGTDTQYF.

This clonotype was detected a few times. J is TRBJ1-2 and V is TRBV6-1; unclear D gene. Germline CDR1 and CDR2: MNHNS and SASEGT. The V end lost 7 bases, the J end lost 7 bases, and 22 bases lay between the germline ends. The CDR3 is 15 amino acids. The DNA of the CDR3 is TGTGCCAGCAACATCCAATACAGAGATCCCTTTGGCTACACCTTC. Amino acid sequence: CASNIQYRDPFGYTF.

The sample holds a few counts of this clonotype. V usage is TRBV24-1 and J usage is TRBJ2-1; 11 bases are a match to TRBD2. In germline, CDR1 is KGHDR, CDR2 SFDVKD. CDR3 length: 18 residues. V dropped 2 bases and J dropped 3; count of bases not matched to a gene: 8. Here the CDR3 DNA reads TGTGCCACCAGTGATTCGGCCACCGGGACTAGCGGCTACAATGAGCAGTTCTTC. Translated: CATSDSATGTSGYNEQFF.

This clonotype was counted at least ten times. This chain joins TRBV5-1 and TRBJ2-2; 13 nucleotides agree with TRBD2. This CDR3 is 16 amino acids long. With 4 bases clipped from V and 3 bases from J, the junction kept 3 bases outside the gene matches. Germline CDR1 SGHRS, CDR2 YFSETQ. The CDR3 DNA is TGCGCCAGCAGCCCGGGACTAGCGGGACACACCGGGGAGCTGTTTTTT. Translation gives CASSPGLAGHTGELFF.

This clonotype was seen repeatedly, ten times or more. V and J are TRBV7-2 and TRBJ2-7; D is perhaps TRBD2 (6 bases). CDR3 length: 14 amino acids. Trimming took off 6 bases at V and 3 bases at J, with 15 bases between the two ends. Germline V gives CDR1 SGHTA, CDR2 FQGNSA. The CDR3 sequence is CASSSPGLNYEQYF. The CDR3 region has the DNA TGTGCCAGCAGTTCACCGGGACTCAACTACGAGCAGTACTTC.

This clonotype was found a few times. This chain joins TRBV20-1 and TRBJ2-3, with 9 positions matching TRBD1. CDR3 length: 16 amino acids. Trimming removed 2 bases from V and 2 bases from J; junction bases left unmatched: 8. Germline V lookup: CDR1 DFQATT, CDR2 SNEGSKA (reference sequence). The CDR3 DNA sequence: TGCAGTGCTAGACCCGGACAGGGGCAACCCACAGATACGCAGTATTTT. Its protein is CSARPGQGQPTDTQYF.

This clonotype was seen more than once but under ten times. The chain combines TRBV10-3 with TRBJ2-7; D remains ambiguous. The CDR3 is 14 amino acids. Per germline, CDR1 ENHRY and CDR2 SYGVKD. V was trimmed by 3 bases and J by 8 bases, leaving 17 bases between them. Written as DNA, the CDR3 is TGTGCCATCAGTGACCCCACCCAGCCGTCCAAGCAGTACTTC. Its protein is CAISDPTQPSKQYF.

Many counts were recorded for this clonotype. CDR3 region: CASSFQSMNTEAFF. CDR3 coding DNA: TGTGCCAGCAGTTTTCAGTCCATGAACACTGAAGCTTTCTTT. The chain employs TRBV12-3 or TRBV12-4 and TRBJ1-1; D is uncertain. Trimming left V 3 bases short and J 0 bases short, with 8 bases between. The CDR3 has 14 residues.

This clonotype was picked up many times. The CDR3 DNA reads as TGTGCCAGCAGGTTCTTCGGCGGCTACACCTTC. Its protein product is CASRFFGGYTF. This sequence joins TRBV6-2 or TRBV6-3 and TRBJ1-2; D is uncertain. V gave up 6 bases and J gave up 8 bases, with 10 bases separating them. From germline, CDR1 is MNHEY and CDR2 SVGEGT. The CDR3 length is 11 residues.

This clonotype was detected many times. The CDR3 spells CASSFYLYNEQFF. The CDR3 DNA reads as TGTGCCAGCAGTTTCTACCTATACAATGAGCAGTTCTTC. The V call is TRBV28, the J call TRBJ2-1; D is uncertain. The V gene lost 3 bases and the J gene lost 4 bases, with 7 bases spanning the gap. The germline V gene encodes CDR1 MDHEN and CDR2 SYDVKM. The CDR3 runs to 13 residues. Variable domain in full (rest from reference TRBV28 and TRBJ2-1): DVKVTQSSRYLVKRTGEKVFLECVQDMDHENMFWYRQDPGLGLRLIYFSYDVKMKEKGDIPEGYSVSREKKERFSLILESASTNQTSMYLCASSFYLYNEQFFGPGTRLTVL.

This clonotype has a handful of counts. The genes are TRBV20-1 and TRBJ1-6; TRBD1 is a possible D gene (5 bases). CDR3 length: 13 amino acids. Germline-derived CDR1 and CDR2 are DFQATT and SNEGSKA (reference sequence). Trimming pared 6 bases from V and 11 bases from J, leaving 17 bases between. CDR3 sequence: CSARRGVRTPLHF. The DNA for the CDR3 is TGCAGTGCCCGGAGAGGGGTTAGGACACCCCTCCACTTT.

There are many counts of this clonotype. V is TRBV5-1 and J is TRBJ2-5; 13 nucleotides agree with TRBD2. CDR1 is SGHRS and CDR2 is YFSETQ in the germline V gene. This CDR3 is 15 amino acids long. The V and J ends lost 3 bases and 5 bases, in that order; junction bases with no gene match: 4. The CDR3 protein is CASSWGLAGSETQYF. The CDR3 DNA reads as TGCGCCAGCAGCTGGGGACTAGCGGGATCGGAGACCCAGTACTTC.

This clonotype was observed a few times. The V gene is TRBV7-2, the J gene TRBJ2-1, with TRBD1 matching 11 bases. Germline V gene data show CDR1 as SGHTA and CDR2 as FQGNSA. The CDR3 sequence is 16 residues long. V trimming: 2 bases; J trimming: 15 bases; junction bases outside the gene matches: 15. Written as DNA, the CDR3 is TGTGCCAGCAGCTTAAACCTCGGACAGGGGGCAGGGGACTCGTTCTTC. Its translation: CASSLNLGQGAGDSFF. Full variable domain (missing parts from reference TRBV7-2 and TRBJ2-1): GAGVSQSPSNKVTEKGKDVELRCDPISGHTALYWYRQSLGQGLEFLIYFQGNSAPDKSGLPSDRFSAERTGGSVSTLTIQRTQQEDSAVYLCASSLNLGQGAGDSFFGPGTRLTVL.